These 4 T cell receptor beta chains share one sample of origin, sequenced in a study of T cell repertoires in cytomegalovirus infection. A single record per CDR3 protein comes from TCRdb applying MiXCR to the reads. The sample has some 700,000 distinct CDR3 sequences, 35% seen once. The specimen sequenced was PBMCs. These receptor sequences come from a human donor in good health (CMV status not recorded). Some clones in this sample may be carry-over from other donors' samples.

This clonotype was picked up a small number of times. The rearrangement links TRBV7-6 to TRBJ2-1, with D perhaps TRBD2 (6 bases). From germline, CDR1 is SGHVS and CDR2 FNYEAQ. V was clipped by 3 bases and J by 6 bases, with 18 bases between them. The CDR3 is made up of 16 amino acids. CDR3 DNA: TGTGCCAGCAGCTTTCGTCGGAGGGGAACTTCCAATGAGCAGTTCTTC. Amino acids: CASSFRRRGTSNEQFF.

The V call is TRBV29-1, the J call TRBJ2-7, with 7 positions matching TRBD2. CDR1 is SQVTM and CDR2 is ANQGSEA in the germline V gene. Trimming took 0 bases from V and 7 from J; bases not matched to a gene: 15. This CDR3 spans 16 amino acids. CDR3 DNA sequence: TGCAGCGTTGAAGAGATTGGGGGAGGGGCCCCTGGGGAGCAGTACTTC. Translating it yields CSVEEIGGGAPGEQYF.

A remark on this clonotype: The junction shows a germline mismatch at one end, possibly a read error. This chain links TRBV28 with TRBJ2-7; D is ambiguous. Germline CDR1 reads MDHEN; CDR2 reads SYDVKM. The CDR3 totals 12 residues. The DNA for the CDR3 is TGTGACAGCAGTTTCCTCTCTAGGGAGCAGTACTTC. It encodes CDSSFLSREQYF.

The table lists this clonotype with a few counts. The chain couples TRBV10-3 to TRBJ2-6; TRBD1 agrees at 7 bases. This CDR3 contains 18 residues. The germline gives CDR1 ENHRY, CDR2 SYGVKD. V was clipped by 3 bases and J by 2 bases; unmatched bases: 10. The DNA for the CDR3 is TGTGCCATCAGTGAATATGGACAGGTTGAAGCTGGGGCCAACGTCCTGACTTTC. Its protein product is CAISEYGQVEAGANVLTF.